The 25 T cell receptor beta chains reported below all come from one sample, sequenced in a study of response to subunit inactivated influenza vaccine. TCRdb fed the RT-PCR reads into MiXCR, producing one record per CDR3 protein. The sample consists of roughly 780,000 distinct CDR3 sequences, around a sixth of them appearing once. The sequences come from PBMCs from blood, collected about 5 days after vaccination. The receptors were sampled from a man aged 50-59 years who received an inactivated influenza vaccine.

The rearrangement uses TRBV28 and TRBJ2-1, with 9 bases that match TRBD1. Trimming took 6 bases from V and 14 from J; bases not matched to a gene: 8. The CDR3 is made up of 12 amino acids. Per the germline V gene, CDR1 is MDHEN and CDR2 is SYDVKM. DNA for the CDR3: TGTGCCAGCAGACAGGGACAGGGAAGGAAGTTCTTC. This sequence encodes CASRQGQGRKFF.

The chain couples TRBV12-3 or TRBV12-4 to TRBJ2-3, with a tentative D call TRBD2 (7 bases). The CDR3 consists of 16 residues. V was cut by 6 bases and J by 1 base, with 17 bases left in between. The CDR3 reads CASSPGGAWGTDTQYF. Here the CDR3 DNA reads TGTGCCAGCAGCCCTGGGGGGGCCTGGGGCACAGATACGCAGTATTTT.

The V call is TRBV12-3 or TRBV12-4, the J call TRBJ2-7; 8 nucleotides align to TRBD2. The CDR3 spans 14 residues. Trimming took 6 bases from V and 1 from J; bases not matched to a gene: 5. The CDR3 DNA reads TGTGCCAGCAGATTCGGGGGGGGGTCCTACGAGCAGTACTTC. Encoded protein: CASRFGGGSYEQYF.

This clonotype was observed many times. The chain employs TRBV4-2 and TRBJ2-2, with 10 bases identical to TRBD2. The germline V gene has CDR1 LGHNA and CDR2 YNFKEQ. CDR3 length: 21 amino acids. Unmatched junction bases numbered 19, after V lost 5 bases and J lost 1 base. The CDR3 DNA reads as TGTGCCAGCAGCACCCGAATCTTAGCGGGAGGCACAGTTGGGAACACCGGGGAGCTGTTTTTT. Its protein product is CASSTRILAGGTVGNTGELFF.

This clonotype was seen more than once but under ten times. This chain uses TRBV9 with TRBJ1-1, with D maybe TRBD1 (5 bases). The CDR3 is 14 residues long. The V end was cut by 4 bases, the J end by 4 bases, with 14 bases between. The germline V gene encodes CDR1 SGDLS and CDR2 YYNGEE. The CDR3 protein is CASSPRVEVTEAFF. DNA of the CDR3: TGTGCCAGCAGCCCCAGGGTTGAGGTCACTGAAGCTTTCTTT.

The DNA of the CDR3 is TGCAGTGCTAATTCGGGCAACGCCTACGAGCAGTACTTC. Translating it yields CSANSGNAYEQYF. The rearrangement links TRBV20-1 to TRBJ2-7; no firm D call. The V gene lost 4 bases and the J gene lost 2 bases, with 12 bases spanning the gap. From germline, CDR1 is DFQATT and CDR2 SNEGSKA (reference sequence). The CDR3 is 13 residues long.

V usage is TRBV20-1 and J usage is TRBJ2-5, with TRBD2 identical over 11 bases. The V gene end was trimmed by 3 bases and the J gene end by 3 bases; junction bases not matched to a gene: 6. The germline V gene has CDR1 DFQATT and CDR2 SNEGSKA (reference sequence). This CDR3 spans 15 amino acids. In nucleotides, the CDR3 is TGCAGTGCTAGGTCGACTAGCGGGGACGAAGAGACCCAGTACTTC. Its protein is CSARSTSGDEETQYF.

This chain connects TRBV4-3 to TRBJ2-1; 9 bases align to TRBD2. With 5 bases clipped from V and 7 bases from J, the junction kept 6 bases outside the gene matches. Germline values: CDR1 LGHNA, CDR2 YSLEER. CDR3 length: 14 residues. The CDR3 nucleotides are TGCGCCAGCAGCTACGGACTAGCGCTGAATGAGCAGTTCTTC. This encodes CASSYGLALNEQFF.

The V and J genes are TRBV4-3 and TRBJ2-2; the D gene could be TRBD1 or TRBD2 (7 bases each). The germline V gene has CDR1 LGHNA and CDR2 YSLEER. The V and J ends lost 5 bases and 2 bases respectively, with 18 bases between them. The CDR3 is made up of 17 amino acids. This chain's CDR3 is CASSSWEGALNTGELFF. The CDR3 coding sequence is TGCGCCAGCAGCAGTTGGGAGGGGGCCCTTAACACCGGGGAGCTGTTTTTT.

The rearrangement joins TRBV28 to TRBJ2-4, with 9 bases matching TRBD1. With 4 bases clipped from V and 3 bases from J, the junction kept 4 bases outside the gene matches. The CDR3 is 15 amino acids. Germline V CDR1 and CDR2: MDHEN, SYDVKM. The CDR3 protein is CASSWDRVDKNIQYF. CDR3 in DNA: TGTGCCAGCAGTTGGGACAGGGTTGACAAAAACATTCAGTACTTC.

The chain's CDR3 is CASSPSAHYNEQFF. The CDR3 region has the DNA TGTGCCAGCTCACCCAGTGCGCACTACAATGAGCAGTTCTTC. The chain has TRBV18 and TRBJ2-1; no firm D call. Germline V gene lookup returns CDR1 KGHSH and CDR2 LQKENI. The V end was cut by 3 bases, the J end by 3 bases, with 9 bases between. This CDR3 has 14 residues.

The CDR3 nucleotides read TGTGCCAGCAGTTACTCGTTGACTAGCGGTTACGAGCAGTACTTC. Its translation: CASSYSLTSGYEQYF. V usage is TRBV6-2 or TRBV6-3 and J usage is TRBJ2-7; 9 bases align to TRBD2. With 0 bases clipped from V and 4 bases from J, the junction kept 4 bases outside the gene matches. Germline CDR1 and CDR2: MNHEY and SVGEGT. CDR3 length: 15 residues.

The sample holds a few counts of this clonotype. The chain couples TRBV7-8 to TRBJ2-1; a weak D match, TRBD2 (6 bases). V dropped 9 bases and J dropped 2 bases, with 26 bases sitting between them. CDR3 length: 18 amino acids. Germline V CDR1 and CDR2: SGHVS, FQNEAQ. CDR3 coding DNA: TGTGCCAGTAAACATATCCAAACTAGCTTTAGGGCCTACAATGAGCAGTTCTTC. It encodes CASKHIQTSFRAYNEQFF.

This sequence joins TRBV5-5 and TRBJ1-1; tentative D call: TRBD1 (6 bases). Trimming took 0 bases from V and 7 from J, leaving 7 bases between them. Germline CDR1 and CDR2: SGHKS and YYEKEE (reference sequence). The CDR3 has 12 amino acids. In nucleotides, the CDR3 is TGTGCCAGCAGCTTGGAAGGGGGTGAAGCTTTCTTT. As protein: CASSLEGGEAFF.

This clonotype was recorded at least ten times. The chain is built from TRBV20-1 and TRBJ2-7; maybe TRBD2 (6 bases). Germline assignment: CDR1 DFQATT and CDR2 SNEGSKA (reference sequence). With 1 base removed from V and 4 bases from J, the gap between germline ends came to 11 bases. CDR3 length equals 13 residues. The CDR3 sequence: CSARGGGRYEQYF. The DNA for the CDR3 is TGCAGTGCTAGAGGTGGAGGGAGGTACGAGCAGTACTTC.

CDR3 nucleotide sequence: TGTGCCAGCAGCTTCCGGGACAGGGGGTTCGATGAAAAACTGTTTTTT. Translation: CASSFRDRGFDEKLFF. V is TRBV9 and J is TRBJ1-4; 11 nucleotides match TRBD1. Germline CDR1 is SGDLS and CDR2 is YYNGEE. V trimming: 4 bases; J trimming: 6 bases; junction bases outside the gene matches: 8. This CDR3 spans 16 amino acids. The variable domain in full, completed from reference TRBV9 and TRBJ1-4, reads DSGVTQTPKHLITATGQRVTLRCSPRSGDLSVYWYQQSLDQGLQFLIQYYNGEERAKGNILERFSAQQFPDLHSELNLSSLELGDSALYFCASSFRDRGFDEKLFFGSGTQLSVL.

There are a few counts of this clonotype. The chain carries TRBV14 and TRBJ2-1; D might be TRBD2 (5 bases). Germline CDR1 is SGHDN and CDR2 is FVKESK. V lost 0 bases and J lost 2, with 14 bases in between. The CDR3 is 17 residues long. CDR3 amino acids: CASSQDLHWGAYNEQFF. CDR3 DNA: TGTGCCAGCAGCCAAGATTTACACTGGGGAGCCTACAATGAGCAGTTCTTC.

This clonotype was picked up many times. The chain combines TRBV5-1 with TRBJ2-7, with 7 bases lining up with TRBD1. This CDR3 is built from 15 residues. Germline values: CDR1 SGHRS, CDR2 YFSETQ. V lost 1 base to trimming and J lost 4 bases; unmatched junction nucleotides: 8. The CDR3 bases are TGCGCCAGCAGCTTGTTCACAGGGGCTGAATACGAGCAGTACTTC. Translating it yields CASSLFTGAEYEQYF.

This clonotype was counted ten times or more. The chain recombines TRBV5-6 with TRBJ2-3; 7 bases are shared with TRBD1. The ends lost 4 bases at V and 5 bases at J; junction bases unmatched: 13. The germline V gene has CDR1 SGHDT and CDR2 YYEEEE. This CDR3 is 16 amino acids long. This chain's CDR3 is CASSPGTVRWGDTQYF. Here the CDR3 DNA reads TGTGCCAGCAGCCCCGGGACAGTGCGTTGGGGAGATACGCAGTATTTT.

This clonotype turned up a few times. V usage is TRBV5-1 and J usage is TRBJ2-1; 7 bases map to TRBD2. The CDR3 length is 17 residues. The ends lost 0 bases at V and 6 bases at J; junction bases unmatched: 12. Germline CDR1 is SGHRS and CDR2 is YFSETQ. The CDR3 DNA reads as TGCGCCAGCAGCTTGGCCGGCCTAGCGGCGTCTCCCAATGAGCAGTTCTTC. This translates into CASSLAGLAASPNEQFF.

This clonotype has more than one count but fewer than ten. As DNA, the CDR3 is TGTGCCAGCAGCGTAGAGCGGGAAGAGCAGTTCTTC. It yields the protein CASSVEREEQFF. The rearrangement uses TRBV9 and TRBJ2-1; TRBD2 matches at 7 bases. Trimming took 0 bases from V and 10 from J; bases not matched to a gene: 1. The CDR3 runs to 12 residues. Germline V gives CDR1 SGDLS, CDR2 YYNGEE.

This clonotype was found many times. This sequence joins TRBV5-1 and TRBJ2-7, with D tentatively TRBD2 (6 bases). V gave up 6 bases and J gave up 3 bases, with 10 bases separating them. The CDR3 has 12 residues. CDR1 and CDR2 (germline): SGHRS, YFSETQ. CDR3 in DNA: TGCGCCAGCAAGGAGGGTGACTACGAGCAGTACTTC. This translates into CASKEGDYEQYF.

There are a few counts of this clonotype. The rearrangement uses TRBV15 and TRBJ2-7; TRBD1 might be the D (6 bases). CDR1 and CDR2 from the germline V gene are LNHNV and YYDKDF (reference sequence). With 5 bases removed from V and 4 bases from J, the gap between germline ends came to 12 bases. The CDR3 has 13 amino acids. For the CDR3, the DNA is TGTGCCACCAGCTACGGACAGTTATACGAGCAGTACTTC. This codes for CATSYGQLYEQYF.

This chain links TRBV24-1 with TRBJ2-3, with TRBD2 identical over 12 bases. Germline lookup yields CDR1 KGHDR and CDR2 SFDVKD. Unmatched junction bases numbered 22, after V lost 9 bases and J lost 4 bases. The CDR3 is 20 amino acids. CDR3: CATQKGWASGRASLADTQYF. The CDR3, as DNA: TGTGCCACCCAAAAAGGGTGGGCTAGCGGGAGGGCCTCCCTCGCAGATACGCAGTATTTT.

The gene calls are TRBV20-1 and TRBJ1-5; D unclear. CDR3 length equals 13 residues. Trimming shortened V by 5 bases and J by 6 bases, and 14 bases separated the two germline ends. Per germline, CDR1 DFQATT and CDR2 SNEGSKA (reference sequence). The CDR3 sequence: CSAVRATFQPQHF. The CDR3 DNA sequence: TGCAGTGCTGTCCGGGCGACCTTTCAGCCCCAGCATTTT.